These T cell receptor beta chains were read from a single sample in a study of cytomegalovirus exposure and HLA in healthy donors. TCRdb's copy holds only in-frame clones and misses some; the assay was immunoSEQ multiplex PCR. This sample carries about 160,000 clones, roughly 70% of them seen once, and the ten largest clones take 2.5% to 3.5%. Sequencing was performed on PBMCs. The receptors originated from a woman in her forties or fifties in good health and CMV-seropositive. The CDR3 runs from the conserved cysteine through the conserved F or W. Each record gives: V gene, clone size, D gene, J gene, CDR3 DNA, CDR3 protein. A D gene is named only where the DNA matches it firmly. The size entry is marked missing in some rows and otherwise reads once, few, many or a size class.

>TRBV12-5|.|.|TRBJ1-6
TGTGCTAGTGGTTTACAGCAGACACCCCTCCACTTT
CASGLQQTPLHF
>TRBV7-7|.|.|TRBJ2-1
TGTGCCAGCAGCTTTGGCCAGGGGTTATTCAATGAGCAGTTCTTC
CASSFGQGLFNEQFF
>TRBV6-5|.|.|TRBJ2-7
TGTGCCAGCAGTTACTCGCGCAAGACCTACGAGCAGTACTTC
CASSYSRKTYEQYF
>TRBV5-1|.|.|TRBJ1-4
TGCGCCAGCAGCTTGTTGGGGCTTGAGGATGAAAAACTGTTTTTT
CASSLLGLEDEKLFF
>TRBV29-1|.|.|TRBJ1-1
TGCAGCGTTCACACCGCAAAGAACACTGAAGCTTTCTTT
CSVHTAKNTEAFF
>TRBV19|once|.|TRBJ2-4
TGTGCCAGTAGTCGTCAGGGGGCCAAAAACATTCAGTACTTC
CASSRQGAKNIQYF
>TRBV5-1|.|.|TRBJ1-2
TGCGCCAGCAGCCAGGGATTCAACACCTTC
CASSQGFNTF
>TRBV5-1|few|.|TRBJ2-1
TGCGCCAGCAGCTTGGCGCAATCGAGAAAAGCAAGGGGGAATGAGCAGTTCTTC
CASSLAQSRKARGNEQFF
>TRBV4-1|few|TRBD1|TRBJ2-7
TGCGCCAGCAGCCATGCCGGCACAGGGGTATACGAGCAGTACTTC
CASSHAGTGVYEQYF
>TRBV7-9|.|.|TRBJ2-7
TGTGCCAGCAGCTTGAGTGACGAGCAGTACTTC
CASSLSDEQYF
>TRBV7-9|.|TRBD1|TRBJ1-5
TGTGCCAGCAGCCGGGACAGGGATAATCAGCCCCAGCATTTT
CASSRDRDNQPQHF
>TRBV2|.|TRBD2|TRBJ2-1
TGTGCCAGCAGTGAGACGGGGGGGCACCCCTACAATGAGCAGTTCTTC
CASSETGGHPYNEQFF
>TRBV7-6|.|TRBD1|TRBJ2-3
TGTGCCAGCAGCCGCCGGGACAGGGAATCAAATACGCAGTATTTT
CASSRRDRESNTQYF
>TRBV2|.|.|TRBJ2-7
TGTGCCAGCAGTGAGGGGGCAGGCGTTTCCTACGAGCAGTACTTC
CASSEGAGVSYEQYF
>TRBV5-8|.|TRBD2|TRBJ2-1
TGTGCCAGCAGCCCCAGACTAGCGCGAGGGAATGAGCAGTTCTTC
CASSPRLARGNEQFF
>TRBV5-6|.|TRBD2|TRBJ2-1
TGTGCCAGCAGCCGAAGAAGGACCGGACTAGCGGGGGTGCAGTTCTTC
CASSRRRTGLAGVQFF
>TRBV9|once|.|TRBJ1-2
TGTGCCAGCTCCAAGCGGGCAGGGAAGAACTATGGCTACACCTTC
CASSKRAGKNYGYTF
>TRBV7-6|few|TRBD2|TRBJ2-2
TGTGCCAGCAGCCACCCTAAAGCGGGGAGGAACACCGGGGAGCTGTTTTTT
CASSHPKAGRNTGELFF
>TRBV4-2|.|.|TRBJ1-2
TGTGCCAGCAGTACGGAAGGGGCGCTTAGCTATGGCTACACCTTC
CASSTEGALSYGYTF
>TRBV5-8|once|TRBD1|TRBJ2-3
TGTGCCAGCACCCCCTACGGGCAGGGGGCATGGGATACGCAGTATTTT
CASTPYGQGAWDTQYF
>TRBV5-1|once|.|TRBJ2-2
TGCGCCAGCAGCTTGGCGGCGGGTCGTAGTGCCGGGGAGCTGTTTTTT
CASSLAAGRSAGELFF
>TRBV28|few|.|TRBJ2-2
TGTGCCAGCAACCAACCGGGACTCGGAAAGGCCGGGGAGCTGTTTTTT
CASNQPGLGKAGELFF
>TRBV7-8|.|TRBD1|TRBJ1-2
TGTGCCAGCAGCTTAGCCCTAGTAGGACAGGGATACTATGGCTACACCTTC
CASSLALVGQGYYGYTF
>TRBV5-1|.|.|TRBJ2-7
TGCGCCAGCAGCCCGAAGATACAGGGCCCGCAGTACTTC
CASSPKIQGPQYF
>TRBV18|.|.|TRBJ2-1
TGTGCCAGCTCACGACTTGTCTGGCAGAGGGAAAAAGGAATATCCTACAATGAGCAGTTCTTC
CASSRLVWQREKGISYNEQFF
>TRBV30|.|.|TRBJ1-1
TGTGCCTGGAGTGTCGGGTGGTCCACACACACTGAAGCTTTCTTT
CAWSVGWSTHTEAFF
>TRBV7-9|.|TRBD1|TRBJ2-2
TGTGCCAGCAGCTTAACTCAGGGGGCGTCCGGGGAGCTGTTTTTT
CASSLTQGASGELFF
>TRBV2|.|.|TRBJ1-1
TGTGCCGCTATTGCATACGGGAACACTGAAGCTTTCTTT
CAAIAYGNTEAFF
>TRBV5-1|.|.|TRBJ2-5
TGCGCCAGCAGCTCGCCCCCTAGGACTGGCCAAGAGACCCAGTACTTC
CASSSPPRTGQETQYF
>TRBV6-5|.|TRBD2|TRBJ2-5
TGTGCCAGCAGCGAACTAGCGGAGTACCAAGAGACCCAGTACTTC
CASSELAEYQETQYF
>TRBV7-2|.|TRBD1|TRBJ2-1
TGTGCCAGCAGCTTAGACAGGGGACCCTACAATGAGCAGTTCTTC
CASSLDRGPYNEQFF
>TRBV5-6|.|TRBD1|TRBJ2-3
TGTGCCAGCAGCCGCCCAGGGGGCTCCCCAGATACGCAGTATTTT
CASSRPGGSPDTQYF
>TRBV27|.|TRBD1|TRBJ2-1
TGTGCCAGCAGGCAGCCGGGACAGGGGAATGAGCAGTTCTTC
CASRQPGQGNEQFF
>TRBV19|once|TRBD1|TRBJ1-1
TGTGCCAGTAGCGCCCGGGACAGTTTAAACACTGAAGCTTTCTTT
CASSARDSLNTEAFF
>TRBV27|.|.|TRBJ1-2
TGTGCCAGCAGTTTAAATCAAAACTATGGCTACACCTTC
CASSLNQNYGYTF
>TRBV6-5|medium-sized|.|TRBJ1-5
TGTGCCAGCAGCCCCAGGGGCGGCAATCAGCCCCAGCATTTT
CASSPRGGNQPQHF
>TRBV2|.|TRBD1|TRBJ2-7
TGTGCCAGCATCGGACAGGGAACCCCCTACGAGCAGTACTTC
CASIGQGTPYEQYF
>TRBV18|.|TRBD1|TRBJ2-7
TGTGCCAGCTCATACCTCAGGGACAGCTACGAGCAGTACTTC
CASSYLRDSYEQYF
>TRBV27|.|TRBD1|TRBJ1-2
TGTGCCAGCAGTTTATCAAAAGCGGACAGGGTATACGGCTACACCTTC
CASSLSKADRVYGYTF
>TRBV5-8|.|.|TRBJ1-5
TGTGCCAGCAGCTTGGGATTCGAGAGCAATCAGCCCCAGCATTTT
CASSLGFESNQPQHF
>TRBV7-2|.|TRBD2|TRBJ2-7
TGTGCCAGCAGCCCCCTGGGGCTAGCGGGGGGCTACGAGCAGTACTTC
CASSPLGLAGGYEQYF
>TRBV5-4|once|.|TRBJ1-3
TGTGCCAGCAGCTTTCTCTCTGGAAACACCATATATTTT
CASSFLSGNTIYF